Each of the 31 T cell receptor beta chains below was sequenced from the same sample in a study of molecular identifiers for immune sequencing clone quantification. TCRdb ran MiXCR on the PCR reads and lists one entry per CDR3 protein. This sample yields around 470,000 distinct CDR3 sequences, of which roughly a fifth are seen a single time; around 0.86% belongs to the top ten. Sequencing was performed on naive CD8+ T cells from blood, with Jurkat cell RNA spiked in. Described subset: FACS-sorted CD8+CD4-CCR7+CD45RA+ naive T cells. Every receptor here comes from a human donor in good health. Some libraries in this study had Jurkat cell RNA spiked in.

The chain employs TRBV29-1 and TRBJ1-2; D is unresolved. This CDR3 spans 14 amino acids. Germline values: CDR1 SQVTM, CDR2 ANQGSEA. V was trimmed by 4 bases and J by 4 bases, leaving 16 bases between them. The CDR3 here is CSVAGGSFGYGYTF. In DNA, the CDR3 is TGCAGCGTTGCCGGAGGGAGTTTTGGCTATGGCTACACCTTC. The variable domain in full, completed from reference TRBV29-1 and TRBJ1-2, reads SAVISQKPSRDICQRGTSLTIQCQVDSQVTMMFWYRQQPGQSLTLIATANQGSEATYESGFVIDKFPISRPNLTFSTLTVSNMSPEDSSIYLCSVAGGSFGYGYTFGSGTRLTVV.

There are many counts of this clonotype. The chain links TRBV20-1 to TRBJ1-5, with D unclear. V lost 1 base and J 0 bases, leaving 13 bases between the germline ends. The V gene's germline CDR1 is DFQATT and CDR2 SNEGSKA (reference sequence). The CDR3 has 16 residues. The CDR3 DNA reads TGCAGTGCTAGAGGCCCCGGACCGGTTAGCAATCAGCCCCAGCATTTT. Its protein product is CSARGPGPVSNQPQHF.

Remarks on this clonotype: This may come from a read error, since a much larger clone is one base off. This sequence joins TRBV20-1 and TRBJ2-7; D is perhaps TRBD2 (5 bases). CDR1 and CDR2 from the germline V gene are DFQATT and SNEGSKA (reference sequence). Trimming cost V 5 bases and J 2 bases, with 16 bases left between them. The CDR3 consists of 14 residues. In DNA form, the CDR3 reads TGCAGTGCTCCGATGGCTAGCAGTCCCTACGAGCAGTACTTC. Its protein is CSAPMASSPYEQYF.

On this clonotype: This may be a read error: a much more frequent sequence differs by one nucleotide. V usage is TRBV6-5 and J usage is TRBJ2-3, with 16 bases matching TRBD2. The CDR3 loop spans 21 amino acids. CDR1 is MNHEY, CDR2 SVGAGI, per germline. The CDR3 reads CASTQTPSPGLAGGPTDTRYF. CDR3 nucleotide sequence: TGTGCCAGCACCCAAACCCCCTCGCCGGGACTAGCGGGAGGGCCGACAGATACGCGGTATTTT.

This clonotype was observed a few times. The CDR3 region has the DNA TGTGCCAGCAGTTCTCTAGCGGGAAGAGAGACCCAGTACTTC. Its translation is CASSSLAGRETQYF. V and J are TRBV12-3 or TRBV12-4 and TRBJ2-5; 9 bases line up with TRBD2. Trimming took 4 bases from V and 4 from J; bases not matched to a gene: 4. The CDR3 is 14 amino acids.

The chain carries TRBV27 and TRBJ2-7, with D unclear. Germline assignment: CDR1 MNHEY and CDR2 SMNVEV (reference sequence). CDR3 length: 13 residues. Trimming pared 4 bases from V and 3 bases from J, leaving 10 bases between. The CDR3 spells CASSYDGFYEQYF. CDR3 sequence (DNA): TGTGCCAGCAGTTATGATGGTTTCTACGAGCAGTACTTC.

This clonotype was counted ten times or more. CDR3 DNA: TGCGCCAGCAGCCCCCCGGGACAGAATCCCGGGGGGGCTTTCTTT. It yields the protein CASSPPGQNPGGAFF. The chain is built from TRBV4-1 and TRBJ1-1; 7 bases fit TRBD1. The trim removed 4 bases at V and 11 bases at J, leaving 16 bases unmatched. The germline CDR1 and CDR2 sequences are MGHRA and YSYEKL. The CDR3 runs to 15 residues.

A few counts support this clonotype. The CDR3 loop reads CASSLLRTGGWDEQFF. CDR3 sequence (DNA): TGTGCCAGCAGCTTGTTGCGGACAGGGGGCTGGGATGAGCAGTTCTTC. The chain is built from TRBV5-6 and TRBJ2-1, with TRBD1 matching 11 bases. In germline, CDR1 is SGHDT, CDR2 YYEEEE. The CDR3 consists of 16 residues. V lost 1 base, J lost 8 bases, and 8 bases stayed unmatched.

V is TRBV9 and J is TRBJ2-7; 8 nucleotides line up with TRBD1. The J segment lost 2 bases and the V segment lost 0 bases, leaving 4 bases of the junction unmatched. The germline V gene has CDR1 SGDLS and CDR2 YYNGEE. The CDR3 length is 15 residues. The CDR3 bases are TGTGCCAGCAGCGTAGAGACAGGGGCCCCCTACGAGCAGTACTTC. Its translation: CASSVETGAPYEQYF. The full variable domain, its missing parts supplied by reference TRBV9 and TRBJ2-7, is DSGVTQTPKHLITATGQRVTLRCSPRSGDLSVYWYQQSLDQGLQFLIQYYNGEERAKGNILERFSAQQFPDLHSELNLSSLELGDSALYFCASSVETGAPYEQYFGPGTRLTVT.

The chain carries TRBV7-9 and TRBJ2-5; D may be TRBD1 or TRBD2 (5 bases each). The CDR3 consists of 14 residues. Germline V gene lookup returns CDR1 SEHNR and CDR2 FQNEAQ (reference sequence). V was clipped by 5 bases and J by 3 bases, with 13 bases between them. The CDR3 region is CASSPGRGEETQYF. In nucleotides, the CDR3 is TGTGCCAGCAGCCCCGGGCGAGGGGAAGAGACCCAGTACTTC.

The count of this clonotype is one. With a much larger clone just one base away, this may be a read error. This chain joins TRBV4-1 and TRBJ2-7; 8 positions match TRBD2. The CDR3 has 16 amino acids. V shed 3 bases, J shed 2 bases, and the junction held 9 bases outside the gene matches. CDR1 and CDR2 (germline): MGHRA, YSYEKL. In DNA, the CDR3 is TGCGCCAGCAGCCACGCCAGCGCGGGGGGAGCCTACGAGCAGTACTTC. Protein: CASSHASAGGAYEQYF.

At least ten counts were recorded for this clonotype. The chain links TRBV10-3 to TRBJ2-3, with D tentatively TRBD1 (6 bases). This CDR3 has 13 amino acids. Germline V lookup: CDR1 ENHRY, CDR2 SYGVKD. V lost 7 bases, J lost 9 bases, and 17 bases lay in between. This chain's CDR3 is CAIMMGATLTQYF. In DNA form, the CDR3 reads TGTGCCATCATGATGGGGGCCACGTTAACGCAGTATTTT.

The sample holds many counts of this clonotype. The chain employs TRBV30 and TRBJ2-3; D gene uncertain. The V gene lost 2 bases and the J gene lost 0 bases, with 12 bases spanning the gap. Germline-derived CDR1 and CDR2 are GTSNPN and SVGIG (reference sequence). CDR3 size: 15 residues. The CDR3 sequence: CAWSSYTSSTDTQYF. The CDR3 DNA reads as TGTGCCTGGAGTAGCTACACCTCTAGCACAGATACGCAGTATTTT.

This clonotype was seen once. CDR3 in amino acids: CASSHGGKKQATNTEAFF. For the CDR3, the DNA is TGTGCCAGCAGCCATGGCGGGAAAAAACAGGCTACGAACACTGAAGCTTTCTTT. The chain couples TRBV6-2 or TRBV6-3 to TRBJ1-1; D is perhaps TRBD1 (5 bases). Germline V gene sequence: CDR1 MNHEY, CDR2 SVGEGT. The CDR3 covers 18 residues. V was shortened by 6 bases and J by 1 base, with 24 bases between the two germline ends.

This clonotype was detected ten times or more. The genes are TRBV20-1 and TRBJ1-5; perhaps TRBD1 as D (5 bases). This CDR3 is built from 15 residues. The V and J ends lost 4 bases and 1 base respectively, with 14 bases between them. Germline lookup yields CDR1 DFQATT and CDR2 SNEGSKA (reference sequence). CDR3 residues: CSATARAGSNQPQHF. The CDR3 DNA sequence: TGCAGTGCTACCGCCAGGGCGGGGAGCAATCAGCCCCAGCATTTT.

This clonotype appeared a few times. The V gene is TRBV13, the J gene TRBJ2-7, with TRBD1 matching over 8 bases. From germline, CDR1 is PRHDT and CDR2 FYEKMQ (reference sequence). V was clipped by 5 bases and J by 4 bases; unmatched bases: 7. The CDR3 is 14 amino acids. In DNA form, the CDR3 reads TGTGCCAGCAGCCGCGGACAGGGCGAGTACGAGCAGTACTTC. Translated: CASSRGQGEYEQYF.

This clonotype came up many times. The rearrangement joins TRBV7-9 to TRBJ2-7, with a tentative D call TRBD2 (7 bases). V lost 6 bases and J 2 bases, leaving 14 bases between the germline ends. Per the germline V gene, CDR1 is SEHNR and CDR2 is FQNEAQ (reference sequence). The CDR3 runs 14 residues. CDR3 protein: CASSMGGQTYEQYF. In DNA, the CDR3 is TGTGCCAGCAGTATGGGGGGGCAGACCTACGAGCAGTACTTC.

V gene TRBV20-1 combines with J gene TRBJ2-5, with a possible D match to TRBD2 (6 bases). The germline V gene encodes CDR1 DFQATT and CDR2 SNEGSKA (reference sequence). The CDR3 has 16 amino acids. V lost 0 bases and J 0 bases, leaving 14 bases between the germline ends. As DNA, the CDR3 is TGCAGTGCTAGAGATTACCGACTAGTGTACCAAGAGACCCAGTACTTC. It codes for CSARDYRLVYQETQYF.

There are a few counts of this clonotype. The chain recombines TRBV4-3 with TRBJ2-3; D is unclear. The germline V and J ends were trimmed by 0 bases and 2 bases, with 15 bases remaining between them. This CDR3 has 17 amino acids. Germline V CDR1 and CDR2: LGHNA, YSLEER. Here the CDR3 DNA reads TGCGCCAGCAGCCAAGATGGGCTGGGAATCGTCACAGATACGCAGTATTTT. This sequence encodes CASSQDGLGIVTDTQYF.

This clonotype was detected a few times. The gene calls are TRBV11-2 and TRBJ2-3, with 11 bases aligning to TRBD1. Unmatched junction bases numbered 8, after V lost 5 bases and J lost 4 bases. CDR3 length: 16 amino acids. Per germline, CDR1 SGHAT and CDR2 FQNNGV. The CDR3 loop reads CASSLPDRGLSDTQYF. The CDR3 DNA sequence: TGTGCCAGCAGCCTCCCGGACAGGGGGCTCTCAGATACGCAGTATTTT. The variable domain in full, with the rest retrieved from reference TRBV11-2 and TRBJ2-3, is EAGVAQSPRYKIIEKRQSVAFWCNPISGHATLYWYQQILGQGPKLLIQFQNNGVVDDSQLPKDRFSAERLKGVDSTLKIQPAKLEDSAVYLCASSLPDRGLSDTQYFGPGTRLTVL.

On this clonotype itself: A much larger clone lies a single base off, so this may be a read error. The chain carries TRBV2 and TRBJ2-3; tentatively, D is TRBD2 (7 bases). Germline V gene data show CDR1 as SNHLY and CDR2 as FYNNEI. The CDR3 runs to 13 residues. V was cut by 11 bases and J by 2 bases, with 14 bases left in between. CDR3 loop: CAGRGDNTDTQYF. Here the CDR3 DNA reads TGTGCCGGCCGGGGGGACAACACAGATACGCAGTATTTT.

This clonotype was counted ten times or more. The chain recombines TRBV4-3 with TRBJ2-1; no definite D call. From germline, CDR1 is LGHNA and CDR2 YSLEER. V shed 3 bases and J shed 7 bases, with 7 bases lying between them. There are 12 residues in the CDR3. DNA of the CDR3: TGCGCCAGCAGCCAGCTAGGAAATGAGCAGTTCTTC. Encoded protein: CASSQLGNEQFF.

The table lists this clonotype with many counts. The chain employs TRBV5-4 and TRBJ2-3, with 10 bases aligning to TRBD2. Per germline, CDR1 SGHNT and CDR2 YYREEE (reference sequence). This CDR3 comprises 15 residues. J gave up 6 bases and V 6 bases, and 10 bases lay outside the gene matches. As DNA, the CDR3 is TGTGCCAGCATGGCTAGCGGGGGAGCCGGGGATACGCAGTATTTT. Protein product: CASMASGGAGDTQYF.

This clonotype was seen a few times. The V and J genes are TRBV12-3 or TRBV12-4 and TRBJ2-3, with 8 nucleotides matching TRBD1. V shed 3 bases, J shed 2 bases, and the junction held 4 bases outside the gene matches. The CDR3 length is 15 residues. The CDR3 here is CASSFMGQDTDTQYF. CDR3 DNA sequence: TGTGCCAGCAGTTTTATGGGACAGGACACAGATACGCAGTATTTT.

This clonotype was seen at least ten times. The CDR3: CASSFRQGVYEQYF. The DNA of the CDR3 is TGTGCCAGCAGCTTCCGACAGGGAGTCTACGAGCAGTACTTC. V and J are TRBV5-6 and TRBJ2-7; 7 bases agree with TRBD1. Germline values: CDR1 SGHDT, CDR2 YYEEEE. V was pared by 2 bases and J by 3 bases, with 5 bases of the junction left unmatched. CDR3 length: 14 residues.

This clonotype was counted only a few times. This rearrangement joins TRBV7-9 to TRBJ2-7; the match to TRBD2 covers 7 bases. This CDR3 spans 14 amino acids. CDR1 is SEHNR, CDR2 FQNEAQ, per germline (reference sequence). The V gene end was trimmed by 5 bases and the J gene end by 2 bases; junction bases not matched to a gene: 6. The CDR3: CASSGGLNPYEQYF. The DNA for the CDR3 is TGTGCCAGCAGCGGGGGACTAAATCCCTACGAGCAGTACTTC.

This sequence joins TRBV5-4 and TRBJ2-6; D uncertain. The CDR3 totals 14 residues. The germline CDR1 and CDR2 sequences are SGHNT and YYREEE (reference sequence). The V gene lost 4 bases and the J gene lost 4 bases, with 9 bases spanning the gap. This CDR3 reads CASSPNDGANVLTF. Here the CDR3 DNA reads TGTGCCAGCAGCCCGAACGACGGGGCCAACGTCCTGACTTTC.

In its sample, this clonotype was seen many times. This chain connects TRBV9 to TRBJ2-5, with D maybe TRBD2 (5 bases). Trimming left V 4 bases short and J 2 bases short, with 12 bases between. Germline CDR1 reads SGDLS; CDR2 reads YYNGEE. The CDR3 runs 14 residues. Written as DNA, the CDR3 is TGTGCCAGCAGCCCTCTACCGGGACAAGAGACCCAGTACTTC. Translation: CASSPLPGQETQYF.

This clonotype has ten or more counts. This chain joins TRBV5-1 and TRBJ2-7; 10 bases are shared with TRBD1. The CDR3 has 15 residues. V gave up 4 bases and J gave up 5 bases; unmatched junction bases: 9. CDR1 SGHRS and CDR2 YFSETQ come from the germline V gene. The CDR3 DNA reads as TGCGCCAGCAGCCTAACGACAGGGGGCGCGGACGAGCAGTACTTC. Its protein is CASSLTTGGADEQYF.

The rearrangement uses TRBV6-2 or TRBV6-3 and TRBJ2-1; D remains ambiguous. The CDR3 sequence is 13 residues long. V was trimmed by 6 bases and J by 7 bases, leaving 13 bases between them. Germline-derived CDR1 and CDR2 are MNHEY and SVGEGT. DNA for the CDR3: TGTGCCAGCAGACCTACATTGGGGAATGAGCAGTTCTTC. As protein: CASRPTLGNEQFF.

The J gene is TRBJ1-1, the V gene TRBV4-1; D unresolved. The CDR3 is made up of 14 amino acids. Trimming took off 4 bases at V and 1 base at J, with 10 bases between the two ends. Germline V gene sequence: CDR1 MGHRA, CDR2 YSYEKL. The CDR3 DNA reads as TGCGCCAGCAGCCTATACAGCGGGAACACTGAAGCTTTCTTT. Protein: CASSLYSGNTEAFF.